This T cell receptor beta chain was profiled in a study of T cells after yellow fever vaccination. Findings and limits, study-wide: Reappearing after the booster were most of the clones from primary vaccination (less than 98% CD4, about 87% CD8). Researchers report a weaker secondary response that nonetheless peaked faster, day 5 versus 15.

TCRdb reprocessed the 5' RACE reads with MiXCR, giving one entry per CDR3 protein. The table records approximately 330,000 distinct CDR3 sequences, roughly 4.3% of them present only once. This clonotype was found a few times. Its target is unknown. With 7 bases clipped from V and 10 bases from J, the junction kept 12 bases outside the gene matches. This CDR3 has 16 residues. The material was PBMCs, obtained 5 days after the yellow fever booster vaccination. This rearrangement joins TRBV12-3 or TRBV12-4 to TRBJ2-1; 14 bases fit TRBD2. This sequence originates from a young man who received the YFV17D yellow fever vaccine. The CDR3 protein is CASISGLAGATSEQFF. CDR3 in DNA: TGTGCCAGCATCTCGGGACTAGCGGGGGCCACTTCCGAGCAGTTCTTC.